Included here is one T cell receptor beta chain sequence, with context. This sample was taken from a study of blood T cell repertoires in COVID-19. Turning to the study itself: COVID-19 samples from acute and convalescent phases originated in the United States, Italy and Spain. PBMCs, B-cell-depleted T cells, or T cells were the source of the cDNA or gDNA that made up the material.

Original processing notes: Reference gene primer amplification in the assay estimated nucleated cell counts. The assay was immunoSEQ multiplex PCR, and TCRdb's table has in-frame clones only and misses some. V, J and clone size derive from that table, while D and trimming were established from the DNA sequence. There are 130,000 to 150,000 clones in the sample; roughly 87% occur only once, and about 1.6% lies in the top ten. Sequenced: peripheral blood. The receptor was isolated from a human donor in a cohort sampled during active COVID-19.

CDR3 protein: CASRTGASETQYF. Here the CDR3 DNA reads TGTGCCAGCAGGACAGGGGCAAGTGAGACCCAGTACTTC. The chain recombines TRBV7-2 with TRBJ2-5; 8 bases map to TRBD1. Per germline, CDR1 SGHTA and CDR2 FQGNSA. Germline trimming cut 6 bases from V and 5 bases from J; bases unmatched to any gene: 5. The CDR3 is made up of 13 amino acids. Full variable domain (missing parts from reference TRBV7-2 and TRBJ2-5): GAGVSQSPSNKVTEKGKDVELRCDPISGHTALYWYRQSLGQGLEFLIYFQGNSAPDKSGLPSDRFSAERTGGSVSTLTIQRTQQEDSAVYLCASRTGASETQYFGPGTRLLVL.